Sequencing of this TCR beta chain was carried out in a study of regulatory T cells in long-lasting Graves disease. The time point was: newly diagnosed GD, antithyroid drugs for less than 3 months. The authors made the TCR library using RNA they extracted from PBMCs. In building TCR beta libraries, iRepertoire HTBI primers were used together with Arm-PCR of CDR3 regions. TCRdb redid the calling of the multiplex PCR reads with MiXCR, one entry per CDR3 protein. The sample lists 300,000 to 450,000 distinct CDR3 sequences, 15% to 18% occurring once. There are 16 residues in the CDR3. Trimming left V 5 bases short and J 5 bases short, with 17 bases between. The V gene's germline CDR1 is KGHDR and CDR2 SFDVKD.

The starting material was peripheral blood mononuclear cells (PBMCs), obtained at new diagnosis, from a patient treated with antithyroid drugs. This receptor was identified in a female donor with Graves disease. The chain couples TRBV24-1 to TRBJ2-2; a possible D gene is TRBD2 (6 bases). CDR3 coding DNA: TGTGCCACCAGTGTGCCCCAGGGAGGAGGGACCGGGGAGCTGTTTTTT. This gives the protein CATSVPQGGGTGELFF.